This paragraph reports one T cell receptor beta chain. This clone is a singleton in its sample. What this receptor recognizes is not known. There are no base qualities to consult, and no much larger clone falls within one base. Focal radiation therapy combined with CTLA-4 blockade (ipilimumab) was tested in patients with chemo-refractory metastatic non-small-cell lung cancer. Library method: the immunoSEQ multiplex PCR assay. TCRdb took over this immuneACCESS table, retaining in-frame rearrangements with V and J assigned. Such tables are incomplete; in checked studies, under half of the missing clones stem from an unresolved V gene, and the remainder is unexplained. This sample comprises more than 55,000 clones, about 80% of them detected only once. Of the sample, over 6% falls within the top ten clones. This entry belongs to a study of radiotherapy plus CTLA-4 blockade in lung cancer (dated by TCRdb to 2017 to 2018). Describing the broader study: Among the enrolled patients, about 20% had an objective response, and around 31% reached disease control. Results and caveats for the whole study, not just this receptor: The strongest predictors of response were reported to be early dynamic shifts in blood T cell clones along with a rise in serum interferon-beta following radiation. After treatment with radiotherapy and ipilimumab, TCR clones that originated in tumors expanded in peripheral blood.

CDR1 and CDR2 (KGHSY, FQNENV) derive from the germline V gene. Deletion took 3 bases off V and 4 bases off J, with a span of 18 bases between the germline ends. From cysteine to phenylalanine, the CDR3 is 16 amino acids long. Only CDR3 DNA remains: 48 bases, in frame from the first base. Material: peripheral blood, obtained from a patient treated with radiotherapy plus ipilimumab. The V gene is TRBV16 and the J gene is TRBJ2-5, with TRBD2 as a weak D call on 6 bases. The receptor's source is a human donor with non-small cell lung cancer whose response to radiotherapy plus ipilimumab could not be evaluated. This receptor carries the CDR3 CASSHLSDYTGETQYF. At the DNA level, the sequence is TGTGCCAGCAGCCATCTTTCGGACTACACTGGAGAGACCCAGTACTTC. The entire variable domain, with the stretches around the CDR3 drawn from the reference TRBV16 and TRBJ2-5 proteins, is GEEVAQTPKHLVRGEGQKAKLYCAPIKGHSYVFWYQQVLKNEFKFLISFQNENVFDETGMPKERFSAKCLPNSPCSLEIQATKLEDSAVYFCASSHLSDYTGETQYFGPGTRLLVL.